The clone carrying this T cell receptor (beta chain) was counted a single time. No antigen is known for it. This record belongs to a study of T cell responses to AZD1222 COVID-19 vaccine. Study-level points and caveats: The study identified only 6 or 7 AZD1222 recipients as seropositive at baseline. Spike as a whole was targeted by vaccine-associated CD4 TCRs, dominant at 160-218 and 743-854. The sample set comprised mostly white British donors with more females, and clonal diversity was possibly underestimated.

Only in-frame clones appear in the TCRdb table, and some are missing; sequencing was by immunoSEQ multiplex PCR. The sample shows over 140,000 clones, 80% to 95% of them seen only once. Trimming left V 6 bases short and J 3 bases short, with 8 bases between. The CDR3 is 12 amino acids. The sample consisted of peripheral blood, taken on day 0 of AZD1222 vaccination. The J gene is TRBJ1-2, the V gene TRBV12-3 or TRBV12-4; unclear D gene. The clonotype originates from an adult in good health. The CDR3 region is CASRSGDYGYTF. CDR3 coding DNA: TGTGCCAGCAGGTCAGGTGACTATGGCTACACCTTC.